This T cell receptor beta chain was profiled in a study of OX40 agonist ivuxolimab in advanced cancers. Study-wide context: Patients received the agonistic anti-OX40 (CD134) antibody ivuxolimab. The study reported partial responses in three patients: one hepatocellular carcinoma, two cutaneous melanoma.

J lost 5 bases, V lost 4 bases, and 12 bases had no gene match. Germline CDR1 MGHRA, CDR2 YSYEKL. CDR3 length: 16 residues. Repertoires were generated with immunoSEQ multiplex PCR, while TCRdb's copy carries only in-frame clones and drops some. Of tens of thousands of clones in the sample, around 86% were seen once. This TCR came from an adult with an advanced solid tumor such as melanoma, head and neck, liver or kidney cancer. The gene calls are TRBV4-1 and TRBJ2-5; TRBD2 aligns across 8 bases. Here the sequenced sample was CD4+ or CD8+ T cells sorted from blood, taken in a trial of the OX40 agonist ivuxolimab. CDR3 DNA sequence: TGCGCCAGCAGCCCACAACCGGGACTAGGGTTGGAGACCCAGTACTTC. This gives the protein CASSPQPGLGLETQYF.